This T cell receptor (beta chain) was observed in a study of control samples from healthy donors and cancer patients. Here immunoSEQ multiplex PCR was the method, and the copy in TCRdb shows in-frame clones only, minus some. The sample carries approximately 170,000 clones, around nine tenths recorded once. The material sequenced was blood. The clonotype originates from a woman in her twenties or thirties in good health.

The CDR3 is CASSLLSGRAYNEQFF. The CDR3, as DNA: TGTGCCAGCAGTTTATTGTCCGGGAGGGCCTACAATGAGCAGTTCTTC. V is TRBV27 and J is TRBJ2-1; 8 bases match TRBD2. The CDR3 has 16 residues. Trimming took 1 base from V and 2 from J; bases not matched to a gene: 4. Germline CDR1 is MNHEY and CDR2 is SMNVEV (reference sequence).